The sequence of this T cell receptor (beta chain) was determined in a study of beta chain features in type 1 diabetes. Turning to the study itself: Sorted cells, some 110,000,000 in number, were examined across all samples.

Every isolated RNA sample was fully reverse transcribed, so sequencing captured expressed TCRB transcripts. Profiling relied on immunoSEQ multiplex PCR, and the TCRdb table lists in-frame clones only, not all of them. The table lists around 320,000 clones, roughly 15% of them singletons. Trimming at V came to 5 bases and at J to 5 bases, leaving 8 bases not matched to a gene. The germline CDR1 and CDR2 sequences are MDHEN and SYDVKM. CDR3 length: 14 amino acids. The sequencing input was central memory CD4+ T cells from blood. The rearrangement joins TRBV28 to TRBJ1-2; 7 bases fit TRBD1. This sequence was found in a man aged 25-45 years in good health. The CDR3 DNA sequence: TGTGCCAGCAGTCCAGGGGGGCAAGGGTATGGCTACACCTTC. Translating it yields CASSPGGQGYGYTF.